This record looks at one T cell receptor (beta chain) sequence and its context. The assay was immunoSEQ multiplex PCR, and TCRdb's table has in-frame clones only and misses some. The sample consists of 20,000 to 25,000 clones, about 97% of them appearing once. The ends were cut back, 4 bases at V and 5 bases at J, with 9 bases in the middle. Germline V gives CDR1 SGHTS, CDR2 YDEGEE. The CDR3 is 12 amino acids. The record originates from a study of monozygotic twins with cystic fibrosis. J is TRBJ1-2 and V is TRBV5-8; D is unresolved. The clonotype originates from a girl aged 5-17 years with cystic fibrosis. The sequenced material came from blood. CDR3 in DNA: TGTGCCAGCAGCCCCCGGATGTATGGCTACACCTTC. This codes for CASSPRMYGYTF.